This T cell receptor (beta chain) was recorded in a study of T cells after yellow fever vaccination. Findings of the study overall: Weaker in magnitude, the secondary response showed a faster peak on day 5 versus 15. Abundant bulk-derived clonotypes could contaminate FACS-sorted repertoires. The appearance of a small share of clonotypes in both CD4 and CD8 compartments was observed.

This clonotype has a handful of counts. Its antigen is not known. Germline CDR1 is MGHDK and CDR2 is SYGVNS. Trimming took 1 base from V and 8 from J; bases not matched to a gene: 9. This CDR3 region has 17 residues. As TCR cDNA was made by 5'RACE template switching, a universal primer site and UMIs were added. TCRdb processed the 5' RACE reads anew with MiXCR; each CDR3 protein has one entry. Among 500,000 to 650,000 distinct CDR3 sequences listed, about a sixth were seen once. J is TRBJ2-1 and V is TRBV25-1; 12 bases map to TRBD2. This clonotype was sampled from a man aged 18 to 30 who received the YFV17D yellow fever vaccine. Here the sequenced sample was PBMCs, taken around 5 days after the first yellow fever vaccination. The CDR3 loop is CASSESRASGGAHEQFF. The CDR3 DNA is TGTGCCAGCAGTGAATCACGGGCTAGCGGGGGGGCACATGAGCAGTTCTTC.